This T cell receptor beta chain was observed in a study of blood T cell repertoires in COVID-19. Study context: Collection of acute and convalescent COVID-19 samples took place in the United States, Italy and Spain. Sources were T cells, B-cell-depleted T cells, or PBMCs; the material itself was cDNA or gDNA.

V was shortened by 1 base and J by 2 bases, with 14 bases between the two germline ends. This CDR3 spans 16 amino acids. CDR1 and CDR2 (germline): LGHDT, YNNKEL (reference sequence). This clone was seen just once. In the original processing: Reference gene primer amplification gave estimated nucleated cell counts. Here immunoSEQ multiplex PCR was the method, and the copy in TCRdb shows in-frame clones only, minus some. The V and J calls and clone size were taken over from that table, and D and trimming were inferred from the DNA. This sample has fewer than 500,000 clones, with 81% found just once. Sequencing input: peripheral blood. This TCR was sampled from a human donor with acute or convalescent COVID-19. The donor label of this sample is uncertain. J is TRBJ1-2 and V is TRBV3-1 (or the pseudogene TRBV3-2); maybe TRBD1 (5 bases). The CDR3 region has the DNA TGTGCCAGCAGCCAAGTTCCAGACAGTAGGAACTATGGCTACACCTTC. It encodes CASSQVPDSRNYGYTF.